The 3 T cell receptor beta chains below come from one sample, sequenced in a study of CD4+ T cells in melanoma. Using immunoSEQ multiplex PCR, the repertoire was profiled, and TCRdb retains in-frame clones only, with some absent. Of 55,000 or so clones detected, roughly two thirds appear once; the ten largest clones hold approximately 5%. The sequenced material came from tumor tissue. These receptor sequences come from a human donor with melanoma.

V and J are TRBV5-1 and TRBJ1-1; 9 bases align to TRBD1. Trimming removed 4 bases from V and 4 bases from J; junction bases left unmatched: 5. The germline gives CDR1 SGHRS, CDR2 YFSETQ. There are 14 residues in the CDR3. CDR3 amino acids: CASSPGQGGTEAFF. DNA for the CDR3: TGCGCCAGCAGCCCGGGACAGGGCGGCACTGAAGCTTTCTTT.

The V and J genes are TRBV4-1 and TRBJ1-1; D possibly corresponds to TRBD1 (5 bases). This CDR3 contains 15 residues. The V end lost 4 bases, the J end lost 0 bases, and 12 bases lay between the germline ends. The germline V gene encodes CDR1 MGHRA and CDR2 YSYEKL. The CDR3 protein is CASSPNRGLNTEAFF. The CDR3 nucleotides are TGCGCCAGCAGCCCGAACCGGGGGTTGAACACTGAAGCTTTCTTT.

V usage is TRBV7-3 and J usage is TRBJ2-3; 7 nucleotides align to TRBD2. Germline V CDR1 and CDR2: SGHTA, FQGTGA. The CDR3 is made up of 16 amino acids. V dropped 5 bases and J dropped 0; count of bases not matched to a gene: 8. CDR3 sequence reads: CASSPSGGGSTDTQYF. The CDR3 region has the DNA TGTGCCAGCAGCCCCAGCGGCGGGGGTAGCACAGATACGCAGTATTTT.